These T cell receptor beta chains were read from a single sample in a study of cytomegalovirus exposure and HLA in healthy donors. TCRdb's copy holds only in-frame clones and misses some; the assay was immunoSEQ multiplex PCR. The data contain about 120,000 clones, 70% to 85% of them singletons. The sequenced material came from PBMCs. Receptors originate from a middle-aged woman in good health and CMV-seropositive. Each CDR3 is given with its conserved first and last residue. The order of the fields is CDR3 protein, V gene, J gene.

CATRREALGYTF	TRBV2	TRBJ1-2
CASSSDRETQYF	TRBV6-5	TRBJ2-5
CASSSFRLEDSTPNYGYTF	TRBV27	TRBJ1-2
CASTPRSSGANVLTF	TRBV2	TRBJ2-6
CASSSEGGTGGILGGELFF	TRBV5-1	TRBJ2-2
CASSLGDNPYEQYF	TRBV19	TRBJ2-7
CASSPQGPAYEQYF	TRBV7-2	TRBJ2-7
CASSPGQGAGLGTDTQYF	TRBV5-1	TRBJ2-3
CASSELARGTEAFF	TRBV2	TRBJ1-1
CASSQDVAGTGGPETQYF	TRBV4-1	TRBJ2-5
CASSFNRGGGQPQHF	TRBV7-2	TRBJ1-5
CASSGSPTVNNEQFF	TRBV6-1	TRBJ2-1
CASSDTSGGPYEQYF	TRBV6-1	TRBJ2-7
CSDLGTAGETQYF	TRBV29-1	TRBJ2-5
CASSSSGLASTDTQYF	TRBV13	TRBJ2-3
CASSYGTGRYNEQFF	TRBV6-6	TRBJ2-1
CASSVALGSNEQFF	TRBV9	TRBJ2-1
CASSLLGRGGYTKNIQYF	TRBV5-4	TRBJ2-4
CASSILGTGLNYGYTF	TRBV19	TRBJ1-2
CASSLLAGDSGFF	TRBV18	TRBJ2-1
CASSPLAGDDEQYF	TRBV18	TRBJ2-7
CASSSRQGSRVANEKLFF	TRBV7-9	TRBJ1-4
CAWSVGTLNSPLHF	TRBV30	TRBJ1-6
CASSTSGSKPYEQYF	TRBV19	TRBJ2-7
CASSSEDRNTEAFF	TRBV7-9	TRBJ1-1
CASRGTVSDTQYF	TRBV2	TRBJ2-3
CASSSEASGVGTQYF	TRBV5-4	TRBJ2-5
CASSHQGFGNTIYF	TRBV14	TRBJ1-3
CASSYTEVYGYTF	TRBV6-6	TRBJ1-2
CASSLNPAGKTDTQYF	TRBV7-3	TRBJ2-3
CASSDVLAGGPDTQYF	TRBV21-1	TRBJ2-3
CASSHDRATYGYTF	TRBV5-4	TRBJ1-2
CASSPWGPETQYF	TRBV18	TRBJ2-5
CASSLGTGSGAFF	TRBV5-1	TRBJ1-1
CSSTSGGGREQFF	TRBV29-1	TRBJ2-1
CASSPRLAGGRNEQFF	TRBV7-3	TRBJ2-1
CASSSSRVGYGYTF	TRBV27	TRBJ1-2
CASSRTGDGEPQHF	TRBV7-9	TRBJ1-5
CASSPSGGGRNEQFF	TRBV6-5	TRBJ2-1
CASSHRVAGELFF	TRBV7-2	TRBJ2-2
CASSPGGTNPPYEQYF	TRBV9	TRBJ2-7
CASSMAGNNQPQHF	TRBV28	TRBJ1-5
CASHIGGQYNEQFF	TRBV19	TRBJ2-1
CASSPTGAEAFF	TRBV5-1	TRBJ1-1
CASSFRGDSDTQYF	TRBV5-8	TRBJ2-3
CASSLEGNSPLHF	TRBV5-8	TRBJ1-6
CASSQDSPRGTQYF	TRBV5-1	TRBJ2-5
CASSVDRVAYEQYF	TRBV7-8	TRBJ2-7
CASSFRAGDEQYF	TRBV27	TRBJ2-7
CASSISGQYISTDTQYF	TRBV19	TRBJ2-3
CASSQGQTYEQYF	TRBV4-1	TRBJ2-7
CASSLGTVSVNTEAFF	TRBV7-8	TRBJ1-1
CASSLSSGGVLEQYF	TRBV27	TRBJ2-7
CASSLPSGEQFF	TRBV7-3	TRBJ2-1
CASTRTGGAGQPQHF	TRBV6-1	TRBJ1-5